Reported below is one TCR beta chain. The antigen is unknown. Brentuximab vedotin exposure varied, and every patient relapsed after autologous stem cell transplantation. Reported best responses ranged across complete response, partial response or progressive disease. The data stem from a study of PD-1 blockade in classical Hodgkin lymphoma. Broader study findings: Newly diagnosed patients reportedly had lower baseline TCR diversity than healthy donors. The diversity seen at baseline in complete responders resembled that of newly diagnosed patients.

Profiling relied on immunoSEQ multiplex PCR, and the TCRdb table lists in-frame clones only, not all of them. The table has over 20,000 clones, over 75% seen once. Germline V gene sequence: CDR1 SNHLY, CDR2 FYNNEI. CDR3 length: 14 residues. Trimming left V 6 bases short and J 0 bases short, with 11 bases between. J is TRBJ2-5 and V is TRBV2; possibly TRBD2 for D (6 bases). This sequence originates from a human donor with classical Hodgkin lymphoma. The sample here was peripheral blood mononuclear cells (PBMCs), taken at baseline. The CDR3 is CASSIGLNQETQYF. The CDR3 DNA sequence: TGTGCCAGCAGCATAGGACTAAACCAAGAGACCCAGTACTTC. The whole variable domain, remainder taken from reference TRBV2 and TRBJ2-5, is EPEVTQTPSHQVTQMGQEVILRCVPISNHLYFYWYRQILGQKVEFLVSFYNNEISEKSEIFDDQFSVERPDGSNFTLKIRSTKLEDSAMYFCASSIGLNQETQYFGPGTRLLVL.